The 22 T cell receptor beta chains given below trace back to one sample, sequenced in a study of OX40 agonist ivuxolimab in advanced cancers. Method: immunoSEQ multiplex PCR; TCRdb's copy keeps in-frame clones and lacks some. The table lists some 85,000 clones, about 90% of them singletons, with approximately 1.5% in the top ten. Sequencing used CD4+ or CD8+ T cells sorted from blood, obtained in a trial of the OX40 agonist ivuxolimab. All receptors derive from an adult with an advanced solid tumor such as melanoma, head and neck, liver or kidney cancer.

The CDR3 is CASSSDSGMQYF. DNA for the CDR3: TGTGCCAGCAGTTCCGACAGCGGTATGCAGTATTTT. The chain recombines TRBV7-2 with TRBJ2-3; the D call may be TRBD1 or TRBD2 (5 bases each). The CDR3 consists of 12 residues. V shed 6 bases and J shed 11 bases, with 15 bases lying between them. Germline lookup yields CDR1 SGHTA and CDR2 FQGNSA. The whole variable domain, filled in from reference TRBV7-2 and TRBJ2-3, reads GAGVSQSPSNKVTEKGKDVELRCDPISGHTALYWYRQSLGQGLEFLIYFQGNSAPDKSGLPSDRFSAERTGGSVSTLTIQRTQQEDSAVYLCASSSDSGMQYFGPGTRLTVL.

This chain links TRBV5-1 with TRBJ2-1; 8 nucleotides align to TRBD2. Germline values: CDR1 SGHRS, CDR2 YFSETQ. This CDR3 is 15 amino acids long. V was clipped by 0 bases and J by 10 bases; unmatched bases: 9. DNA for the CDR3: TGCGCCAGCAGCTTGGGTCTAGCGGGCTCGGGGGAGCAGTTCTTC. It codes for CASSLGLAGSGEQFF.

As DNA, the CDR3 is TGCGCCAGCAGCCCCGGCACCAACTACGAGCAGTACTTC. Protein: CASSPGTNYEQYF. The gene calls are TRBV5-1 and TRBJ2-7; no definite D call. Germline CDR1 reads SGHRS; CDR2 reads YFSETQ. V dropped 4 bases and J dropped 3 bases, with 11 bases sitting between them. This CDR3 is built from 13 residues.

The V gene is TRBV25-1, the J gene TRBJ2-7, with D perhaps TRBD2 (6 bases). Germline values: CDR1 MGHDK, CDR2 SYGVNS. V lost 3 bases and J lost 6, with 12 bases in between. This CDR3 region has 13 residues. Here the CDR3 reads CASSEGGPSEQYF. CDR3 sequence (DNA): TGTGCCAGCAGTGAGGGGGGTCCCAGCGAGCAGTACTTC.

The rearrangement links TRBV5-4 to TRBJ2-2, with D maybe TRBD1 (5 bases). Germline-derived CDR1 and CDR2 are SGHNT and YYREEE (reference sequence). The V end lost 5 bases, the J end lost 2 bases, and 19 bases lay between the germline ends. The CDR3 has 17 amino acids. The CDR3 loop reads CASRQGLGVPNTGELFF. CDR3 bases: TGTGCCAGCAGGCAGGGTTTGGGCGTCCCCAACACCGGGGAGCTGTTTTTT.

The CDR3 is CASRRGAGETQYF. Written as DNA, the CDR3 is TGTGCCAGCAGGCGGGGGGCAGGGGAGACCCAGTACTTC. This sequence joins TRBV6-1 and TRBJ2-5; 8 bases line up with TRBD2. Germline CDR1 MNHNS, CDR2 SASEGT. Trimming took 6 bases from V and 5 from J; bases not matched to a gene: 5. The CDR3 contains 13 residues.

CDR3 sequence (DNA): TGTGCCAGCAGCCCCGGGAGCATGAACACCGGGGAGCTGTTTTTT. Amino acid sequence: CASSPGSMNTGELFF. The chain is built from TRBV6-6 and TRBJ2-2, with D possibly matching TRBD2 (6 bases). Looked up from germline, CDR1 is MNHNY and CDR2 is SVGAGI (reference sequence). Trimming took off 6 bases at V and 1 base at J, with 12 bases between the two ends. The CDR3 is made up of 15 amino acids.

This chain uses TRBV5-1 with TRBJ1-1; unclear D gene. Trimming stripped 0 bases from V and 0 bases from J, with 15 bases between. In germline, CDR1 is SGHRS, CDR2 YFSETQ. The CDR3 runs 17 residues. In nucleotides, the CDR3 is TGCGCCAGCAGCTTGGTCGGGCAGGTGACGATGAACACTGAAGCTTTCTTT. Encoded protein: CASSLVGQVTMNTEAFF.

The CDR3 region has the DNA TGCAGTGCTAGAGACGCCCTCGAGCAGTACTTC. Translating it yields CSARDALEQYF. The V call is TRBV20-1, the J call TRBJ2-7; D remains unclear. Germline V gene data show CDR1 as DFQATT and CDR2 as SNEGSKA (reference sequence). Trimming removed 0 bases at V and 6 bases at J, with 6 bases between. The CDR3 is 11 residues long.

J is TRBJ2-7 and V is TRBV28, with 7 bases identical to TRBD2. After removal of 7 bases from V and 7 bases from J, the junction contained 13 bases not matched to a gene. This CDR3 region has 14 residues. The germline CDR1 and CDR2 sequences are MDHEN and SYDVKM. The CDR3 DNA reads TGTGCCAGCACCCTTTCTAGCGGACGACCGGAGCAGTACTTC. Translated: CASTLSSGRPEQYF.

The V call is TRBV15, the J call TRBJ2-7; 7 nucleotides match TRBD1. The CDR3 loop spans 14 amino acids. V was pared by 4 bases and J by 2 bases, with 5 bases of the junction left unmatched. The V gene's germline CDR1 is LNHNV and CDR2 YYDKDF (reference sequence). This CDR3 is CATSKRGQPYEQYF. The CDR3 DNA reads TGTGCCACCAGCAAGAGGGGACAGCCCTACGAGCAGTACTTC.

The gene calls are TRBV7-6 and TRBJ2-1; 8 bases are shared with TRBD1. This CDR3 is built from 15 residues. Germline lookup yields CDR1 SGHVS and CDR2 FNYEAQ. J gave up 7 bases and V 2 bases, and 7 bases lay outside the gene matches. CDR3 sequence reads: CASSLNRGVGNEQFF. In nucleotides, the CDR3 is TGTGCCAGCAGCTTAAACAGGGGGGTTGGAAATGAGCAGTTCTTC.

The chain is built from TRBV5-4 and TRBJ2-5, with D perhaps TRBD2 (5 bases). Germline loops: CDR1 SGHNT, CDR2 YYREEE (reference sequence). The CDR3 is 15 residues long. V dropped 0 bases and J dropped 1 base, with 10 bases sitting between them. The CDR3: CASSLGPSPQETQYF. The DNA of the CDR3 is TGTGCCAGCAGCTTGGGTCCTAGCCCCCAAGAGACCCAGTACTTC.

This chain uses TRBV7-3 with TRBJ2-2; D uncertain. Trimming stripped 2 bases from V and 4 bases from J, with 11 bases between. The CDR3 runs to 15 residues. Germline CDR1 is SGHTA and CDR2 is FQGTGA. The CDR3 reads CASSLLEVPTGELFF. The CDR3 region has the DNA TGTGCCAGCAGCTTATTAGAGGTTCCCACCGGGGAGCTGTTTTTT.

The chain is built from TRBV28 and TRBJ1-3; D remains ambiguous. Germline CDR1 and CDR2: MDHEN and SYDVKM. V was trimmed by 3 bases and J by 6 bases, leaving 12 bases between them. CDR3 length: 14 residues. The CDR3 sequence: CASSLAATPNTIYF. Written as DNA, the CDR3 is TGTGCCAGCAGTTTGGCGGCCACCCCAAACACCATATATTTT.

The V and J genes are TRBV28 and TRBJ2-3; TRBD1 aligns across 8 bases. V was pared by 6 bases and J by 4 bases, with 9 bases of the junction left unmatched. CDR3 length: 15 amino acids. Germline CDR1 and CDR2: MDHEN and SYDVKM. Here the CDR3 reads CASSPRTGKADTQYF. Here the CDR3 DNA reads TGTGCCAGCAGCCCGCGGACAGGGAAGGCAGATACGCAGTATTTT. The full variable domain, with the rest looked up from reference TRBV28 and TRBJ2-3, is DVKVTQSSRYLVKRTGEKVFLECVQDMDHENMFWYRQDPGLGLRLIYFSYDVKMKEKGDIPEGYSVSREKKERFSLILESASTNQTSMYLCASSPRTGKADTQYFGPGTRLTVL.

This chain links TRBV30 with TRBJ2-3, with D perhaps matching TRBD1 (5 bases). Germline loops: CDR1 GTSNPN, CDR2 SVGIG (reference sequence). The CDR3 contains 14 residues. V lost 2 bases to trimming and J lost 0 bases, with 9 bases between them. This chain's CDR3 is CAWSKGSSTDTQYF. The CDR3 DNA follows: TGTGCCTGGAGTAAGGGGTCGAGCACAGATACGCAGTATTTT. Combining the CDR3 with reference TRBV30 and TRBJ2-3 gives the whole variable domain SQTIHQWPATLVQPVGSPLSLECTVEGTSNPNLYWYRQAAGRGLQLLFYSVGIGQISSEVPQNLSASRPQDRQFILSSKKLLLSDSGFYLCAWSKGSSTDTQYFGPGTRLTVL.

V and J are TRBV27 and TRBJ2-7; the match to TRBD1 covers 9 bases. The CDR3 has 13 residues. Trimming at V came to 8 bases and at J to 1 base, leaving 3 bases not matched to a gene. Germline assignment: CDR1 MNHEY and CDR2 SMNVEV (reference sequence). Written as DNA, the CDR3 is TGTGCCAGCGGGACAGGGCTTTCCTACGAGCAGTACTTC. It specifies CASGTGLSYEQYF.

The V and J genes are TRBV10-3 and TRBJ2-7; the match to TRBD1 covers 7 bases. With 4 bases clipped from V and 2 bases from J, the junction kept 2 bases outside the gene matches. CDR1 and CDR2 (germline): ENHRY, SYGVKD. This CDR3 spans 13 amino acids. CDR3 DNA: TGTGCCATCAGTGGACAGGGTCCCTACGAGCAGTACTTC. Translation gives CAISGQGPYEQYF.

This clone was counted a single time. The rearrangement links TRBV6-1 to TRBJ1-1; a possible D gene is TRBD1 (5 bases). The CDR3 consists of 14 residues. Trimming removed 5 bases at V and 5 bases at J, with 15 bases between. CDR1 MNHNS and CDR2 SASEGT come from the germline V gene. The CDR3 DNA sequence: TGTGCCAGCAGTCCGGGAGCTGGGGGGACTGAAGCTTTCTTT. This encodes CASSPGAGGTEAFF.

The rearrangement links TRBV27 to TRBJ2-2; 12 bases align to TRBD2. V lost 2 bases to trimming and J lost 3 bases; unmatched junction nucleotides: 10. The CDR3 has 19 residues. Germline values: CDR1 MNHEY, CDR2 SMNVEV (reference sequence). The CDR3 DNA is TGTGCCAGCAGTTTACTTGGACTAGCGGGGCCCGCTCACACCGGGGAGCTGTTTTTT. It yields the protein CASSLLGLAGPAHTGELFF.

The gene calls are TRBV6-1 and TRBJ2-5; 9 bases fit TRBD2. The CDR3 contains 15 residues. The V gene's germline CDR1 is MNHNS and CDR2 SASEGT. V was pared by 4 bases and J by 5 bases, with 8 bases of the junction left unmatched. CDR3 protein: CASSGSAGGWETQYF. For the CDR3, the DNA is TGTGCCAGCAGTGGATCAGCGGGAGGCTGGGAGACCCAGTACTTC.